A single sample gave rise to the 21 T cell receptor beta chains below, sequenced in a study of blood T cells in healthy people across ages. Sample-barcoded 5' priming and a J-beta primer mix drove a second PCR of roughly 6 to 12 cycles. TCRdb itself ran the 5' RACE reads through MiXCR, one entry per CDR3 protein. The profile shows 600,000 to 800,000 distinct CDR3 sequences, over 20% of them singletons. The source material was blood. These receptors all come from a man between 65 and 80 years old in good health.

This clonotype was counted a few times. This chain joins TRBV6-1 and TRBJ2-7; D is possibly TRBD2 (6 bases). Germline CDR1 and CDR2: MNHNS and SASEGT. The CDR3 runs 16 residues. Trimming took 4 bases from V and 0 from J, leaving 16 bases between them. The CDR3 spells CASSARSGRISYEQYF. CDR3 DNA: TGTGCCAGCAGTGCGCGTAGCGGCCGTATCTCCTACGAGCAGTACTTC.

The rearrangement joins TRBV20-1 to TRBJ2-5, with 10 bases that match TRBD2. Germline V lookup: CDR1 DFQATT, CDR2 SNEGSKA (reference sequence). The CDR3 spans 18 residues. Losses at the gene ends were 7 bases for V and 0 bases for J; bases not matched to a gene: 17. CDR3 in amino acids: CSVPITPGLAKNQETQYF. CDR3 in DNA: TGCAGTGTCCCGATAACACCGGGACTAGCGAAGAACCAAGAGACCCAGTACTTC.

This clonotype has just a few counts. The junction differs from germline at one of its ends, possibly a read error. The rearrangement uses TRBV7-3 and TRBJ2-1, with 13 positions matching TRBD2. This CDR3 is 17 amino acids long. Germline lookup yields CDR1 SGHTA and CDR2 FQGTGA. This CDR3 reads CASSLTGTSGASGERFF. The CDR3 DNA reads TGTGCCAGCAGCTTGACAGGGACTAGCGGGGCCTCCGGGGAGCGGTTCTTC.

V usage is TRBV10-3 and J usage is TRBJ1-4; no definite D call. CDR3 length: 14 residues. The germline V gene encodes CDR1 ENHRY and CDR2 SYGVKD. V lost 0 bases and J 3 bases, leaving 5 bases between the germline ends. The CDR3, as DNA: TGTGCCATCAGTGAGTCGGGCTCTAATGAAAAACTGTTTTTT. This sequence encodes CAISESGSNEKLFF.

This chain connects TRBV12-3 or TRBV12-4 to TRBJ2-3; a possible D gene is TRBD2 (6 bases). The CDR3 contains 14 residues. The germline V and J ends were trimmed by 5 bases and 4 bases, with 13 bases remaining between them. The CDR3 DNA is TGTGCCAGCAGTCGGGGGTTGAGCGCAGATACGCAGTATTTT. It translates to CASSRGLSADTQYF.

This clonotype was observed a few times. This chain links TRBV21-1 with TRBJ2-5. TRBV21-1 is flagged as a pseudogene. This CDR3 is built from 14 residues. The chain's CDR3 is CASSNYRMQETQYF. CDR3 DNA: TGTGCCAGCAGCAACTACAGAATGCAAGAGACCCAGTACTTC.

This clonotype was seen a handful of times. V is TRBV12-3 or TRBV12-4 and J is TRBJ2-3, with D possibly TRBD2 on 5 matching bases. The CDR3 sequence is 13 residues long. Deletions cut 8 bases from V and 6 bases from J, with 15 bases between. CDR3 coding DNA: TGTGCCAGCCGTCCAAGTAGCGCCGATACGCAGTATTTT. Translation gives CASRPSSADTQYF.

In its sample, this clonotype was seen a few times. V usage is TRBV28 and J usage is TRBJ1-2; 7 nucleotides match TRBD1. Germline CDR1 is MDHEN and CDR2 is SYDVKM. There are 13 residues in the CDR3. V dropped 8 bases and J dropped 2; count of bases not matched to a gene: 5. Here the CDR3 DNA reads TGTGCCAGCGTTACAGGGGCGAACTATGGCTACACCTTC. As protein: CASVTGANYGYTF.

Turning to this clonotype: A much larger clone lies a single base off, so this may be a read error. V usage is TRBV6-1 and J usage is TRBJ2-1, with TRBD2 matching over 9 bases. CDR1 and CDR2 from the germline V gene are MNHNS and SASEGT. The CDR3 length is 16 residues. CDR3 coding DNA: TGTGCCAGCAGTGACCTAGCGGGACGCTCCTACAATGGGCAGTTCTTC. Residues: CASSDLAGRSYNGQFF.

This clonotype was counted only a few times. The genes are TRBV10-3 and TRBJ2-5; a possible D gene is TRBD2 (6 bases). CDR1 is ENHRY, CDR2 SYGVKD, per germline. Trimming removed 4 bases at V and 4 bases at J, with 16 bases between. This CDR3 spans 15 amino acids. CDR3 residues: CAISAQLASVETQYF. CDR3 DNA: TGTGCCATCAGTGCTCAGCTAGCGTCCGTAGAGACCCAGTACTTC.

There are a few counts of this clonotype. The rearrangement links TRBV20-1 to TRBJ1-1, with D possibly TRBD1 on 5 matching bases. The length of the CDR3 is 12 residues. CDR1 is DFQATT, CDR2 SNEGSKA, per germline (reference sequence). The ends were cut back, 4 bases at V and 4 bases at J, with 10 bases in the middle. CDR3 coding DNA: TGCAGTGCTACCTCGGGGGTCACTGAAGCTTTCTTT. Protein: CSATSGVTEAFF.

This chain connects TRBV6-2 or TRBV6-3 to TRBJ2-1; D gene uncertain. Germline CDR1 is MNHEY and CDR2 is SVGEGT. Between the trimmed V and J ends, which lost 7 bases and 8 bases, there was a span of 15 bases. The CDR3 extends over 13 amino acids. The CDR3: CASITDPLDEQFF. CDR3 coding DNA: TGTGCCAGCATCACCGACCCCTTAGATGAGCAGTTCTTC.

This sequence joins TRBV7-2 and TRBJ2-5; 9 bases are a match to TRBD1. With the DNA end fitting TRBJ2-7 better, the J assignment may be wrong. The CDR3 is 14 amino acids. CDR1 is SGHTA and CDR2 is FQGNSA in the germline V gene. The CDR3 coding sequence is TGTGCCAGCAGGACGGGACAGGGCCCCTACGAGCAGTACTTC. Its protein is CASRTGQGPYEQYF.

This clonotype was observed many times. Germline is not matched at one junction end, which may reflect a read error. The chain uses TRBV5-1 and TRBJ1-1; no definite D call. CDR1 SGHRS and CDR2 YFSETQ come from the germline V gene. This CDR3 comprises 13 residues. The CDR3 DNA sequence: TGTGCCAGCAGCTTAGAGGGGAACACTGAAGCTTTCTTT. Translating gives CASSLEGNTEAFF.

This clonotype was seen a few times. The V and J genes are TRBV20-1 and TRBJ2-5; 8 bases agree with TRBD1. Unmatched junction bases numbered 2, after V lost 6 bases and J lost 5 bases. The CDR3 extends over 11 amino acids. From germline, CDR1 is DFQATT and CDR2 SNEGSKA (reference sequence). CDR3 nucleotide sequence: TGCAGTGCGGACAGGGTGGAGACCCAGTACTTC. Protein product: CSADRVETQYF.

J is TRBJ2-1 and V is TRBV4-2; the D is unclear. The CDR3 has 18 residues. Germline lookup yields CDR1 LGHNA and CDR2 YNFKEQ. V lost 2 bases and J lost 0, with 17 bases in between. In DNA form, the CDR3 reads TGTGCCAGCAGCCAATGGGGATTGACCCCGAGCTCCTACAATGAGCAGTTCTTC. Protein sequence: CASSQWGLTPSSYNEQFF.

V and J are TRBV28 and TRBJ2-5; no clear D gene. The CDR3 has 14 amino acids. Germline CDR1 MDHEN, CDR2 SYDVKM. V was cut by 2 bases and J by 4 bases, with 11 bases left in between. The CDR3 reads CASSLQATTETQYF. DNA for the CDR3: TGTGCCAGCAGTTTACAGGCAACAACAGAGACCCAGTACTTC.

This clonotype was counted only a few times. The chain joins TRBV12-3 or TRBV12-4 to TRBJ2-4, with a possible D match to TRBD2 (6 bases). This CDR3 contains 13 residues. Trimming left V 5 bases short and J 13 bases short, with 18 bases between. CDR3 nucleotides: TGTGCCAGCAGTCTAGGGCAACTAGCATCCCAGTACTTC. This translates into CASSLGQLASQYF.

The J gene is TRBJ2-5, the V gene TRBV12-3 or TRBV12-4; perhaps D is TRBD1 or TRBD2 (5 bases each). The J call may not be correct, given that the DNA end is closer to TRBJ2-7. The CDR3 is 15 residues long. Here the CDR3 reads CASSSNGALSYEQYF. The CDR3 nucleotides read TGTGCCAGCAGTTCCAACGGGGCCCTCTCCTACGAGCAGTACTTC.

This clonotype was detected many times. The chain couples TRBV5-1 to TRBJ2-3; D possibly corresponds to TRBD2 (5 bases). The CDR3 is made up of 15 amino acids. Germline CDR1 reads SGHRS; CDR2 reads YFSETQ. V lost 1 base and J 9 bases, leaving 18 bases between the germline ends. For the CDR3, the DNA is TGCGCCAGCAGCTTGATGAGCGGAGGCACCTCCACGCAGTATTTT. It codes for CASSLMSGGTSTQYF.

V is TRBV20-1 and J is TRBJ1-5; possibly TRBD1 for D (5 bases). The CDR3 consists of 15 residues. V lost 0 bases, J lost 0 bases, and 9 bases lay in between. Per germline, CDR1 DFQATT and CDR2 SNEGSKA (reference sequence). The chain's CDR3 is CSARDQGYSNQPQHF. The CDR3 nucleotides are TGCAGTGCTAGAGATCAGGGTTATAGCAATCAGCCCCAGCATTTT.